This T cell receptor beta chain was documented in a study of cytomegalovirus exposure and HLA in healthy donors. Looking at the study overall: A previous analysis identified 95 million to 140 million unique TCR beta sequences derived from roughly 180 million T cells. General study findings and limits: Within a later analysis, the majority of CMV-associated TCR beta chains appeared HLA-restricted.

The CDR3 has 15 amino acids. Losses at the gene ends were 5 bases for V and 2 bases for J; bases not matched to a gene: 9. Germline-derived CDR1 and CDR2 are SGHDT and YYEEEE. Concerning this clone: Antigen specificity is unknown.

In the PCR, 60 Vbeta and 13 Jbeta primers were used. Repertoires were generated with immunoSEQ multiplex PCR, while TCRdb's copy carries only in-frame clones and drops some. The data hold some 150,000 clones, with 70% to 80% observed a single time. The chain joins TRBV5-6 to TRBJ1-2, with 7 bases aligning to TRBD1. This clonotype was obtained from a male donor in good health and CMV-seronegative. Sequenced sample: PBMCs. In nucleotides, the CDR3 is TGTGCCAGCAGAGCTACCGGGACAGAGAACTATGGCTACACCTTC. This gives the protein CASRATGTENYGYTF.